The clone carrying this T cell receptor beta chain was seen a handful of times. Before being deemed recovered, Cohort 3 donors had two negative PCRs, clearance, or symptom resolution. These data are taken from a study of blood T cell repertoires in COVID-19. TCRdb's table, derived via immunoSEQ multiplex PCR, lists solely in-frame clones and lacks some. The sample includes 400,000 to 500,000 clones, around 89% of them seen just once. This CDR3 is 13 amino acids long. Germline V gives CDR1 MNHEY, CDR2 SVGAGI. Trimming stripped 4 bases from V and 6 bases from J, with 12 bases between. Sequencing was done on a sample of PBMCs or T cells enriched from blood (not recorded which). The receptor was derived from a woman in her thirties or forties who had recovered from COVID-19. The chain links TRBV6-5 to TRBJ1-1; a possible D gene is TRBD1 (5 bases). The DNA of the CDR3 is TGTGCCAGCAGTTGGGGGGAAGGCGCTGAAGCTTTCTTT. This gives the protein CASSWGEGAEAFF.